The rows below give T cell receptor beta chains drawn from one sample of a study of OX40 agonist ivuxolimab in advanced cancers. Here immunoSEQ multiplex PCR was the method, and the copy in TCRdb shows in-frame clones only, minus some. This sample carries roughly 70,000 clones, 86% of them seen once, and the ten largest clones take around 8.2%. Material: CD4+ or CD8+ T cells sorted from blood, obtained in a trial of the OX40 agonist ivuxolimab. The source is an adult with an advanced solid tumor such as melanoma, head and neck, liver or kidney cancer. The conserved cysteine and the conserved F or W are not part of the CDR3 here. A D gene is named only where the DNA matches it firmly.

NA,TRBV29-1,SVLGRVGELF
TRBD1,TRBV2,ASLKGQGWAETQY
NA,TRBV7-3,ASSLPEETYEQY
NA,TRBV9,ASSASLKPQETQY
TRBD2,TRBV28,ASGPKLGAGGRRYNEQF
TRBD1,TRBV29-1,SVEVRGPHGYT
NA,TRBV7-2,ASSPEYTEAF
NA,TRBV5-1,ASSLTGNGNEQY
TRBD1,TRBV28,ASSAHTGGRGNEQF
TRBD1,TRBV18,ASSPPGQGFLETQY
NA,TRBV9,ASSVDGDQPQH
TRBD2,TRBV2,ASTITQRGVGNIQY
TRBD2,TRBV19,ASSISPGGGRDAQY
TRBD1,TRBV5-1,ASRNFGTGGEKLF